The next 9 T cell receptor beta chains were all read from a single sample in a study of PD-1 blockade in classical Hodgkin lymphoma. Each patient relapsed following autologous stem cell transplantation, and prior brentuximab vedotin exposure differed. Clones were sequenced by immunoSEQ multiplex PCR, and TCRdb holds only the in-frame ones, with some missing. The data contain approximately 73,000 clones, just over 90% of them singletons. The input for sequencing was peripheral blood mononuclear cells (PBMCs), taken at baseline. The receptor set was obtained from a human donor with classical Hodgkin lymphoma.

The chain uses TRBV6-5 and TRBJ1-5; D possibly corresponds to TRBD1 (6 bases). CDR1 and CDR2 from the germline V gene are MNHEY and SVGAGI. V lost 2 bases and J 7 bases, leaving 12 bases between the germline ends. This CDR3 contains 14 residues. The CDR3 DNA sequence: TGTGCCAGCAGTTACGGAGTCCAGGGGCAGCCCCAGCATTTT. Translating it yields CASSYGVQGQPQHF.

The chain carries TRBV27 and TRBJ2-1, with TRBD2 matching 7 bases. V lost 4 bases to trimming and J lost 9 bases; unmatched junction nucleotides: 15. CDR3 length: 16 residues. Looked up from germline, CDR1 is MNHEY and CDR2 is SMNVEV (reference sequence). The CDR3 bases are TGTGCCAGCAGTTCCCGGCCGGCGGGGGTAGTGGGTGAGCAGTTCTTC. This sequence encodes CASSSRPAGVVGEQFF.

This chain uses TRBV14 with TRBJ2-7, with a tentative D call TRBD2 (6 bases). From germline, CDR1 is SGHDN and CDR2 FVKESK. This CDR3 is 14 amino acids long. V gave up 1 base and J gave up 0 bases, with 7 bases separating them. Here the CDR3 reads CASSQGSGSYEQYF. The CDR3 DNA sequence: TGTGCCAGCAGCCAAGGTAGCGGCTCCTACGAGCAGTACTTC.

This chain connects TRBV6-6 to TRBJ1-1; D ambiguous. This CDR3 has 15 amino acids. The germline V gene encodes CDR1 MNHNY and CDR2 SVGAGI (reference sequence). Trimming removed 6 bases at V and 5 bases at J, with 19 bases between. CDR3 in DNA: TGTGCCAGCAGCCCGCTAGACGGAAGTGTGACTGAAGCTTTCTTT. Translated, it gives CASSPLDGSVTEAFF.

The chain joins TRBV6-1 to TRBJ1-5; D remains unclear. The germline V gene has CDR1 MNHNS and CDR2 SASEGT. The CDR3 runs to 17 residues. V was cut by 2 bases and J by 6 bases, with 20 bases left in between. CDR3 loop: CASSEPRAAIASQPQHF. In DNA, the CDR3 is TGTGCCAGCAGTGAACCCCGGGCCGCAATTGCTAGTCAGCCCCAGCATTTT.

The V and J genes are TRBV7-3 and TRBJ2-2; 7 bases align to TRBD1. The CDR3 has 15 amino acids. Germline-derived CDR1 and CDR2 are SGHTA and FQGTGA. V gave up 5 bases and J gave up 6 bases; unmatched junction bases: 9. CDR3 sequence (DNA): TGTGCCAGCAGCCTGAACAGGGGAGTTCCCGGGGAGCTGTTTTTT. As protein: CASSLNRGVPGELFF.

The V and J genes are TRBV19 and TRBJ2-7, with 9 nucleotides matching TRBD1. V trimming: 7 bases; J trimming: 6 bases; junction bases outside the gene matches: 10. This CDR3 is built from 14 residues. Germline CDR1 and CDR2: LNHDA and SQIVND (reference sequence). The CDR3 reads CASTEQGAMGEQYF. The CDR3 nucleotides read TGTGCCAGTACCGAACAGGGGGCGATGGGCGAGCAGTACTTC.

The chain links TRBV21-1 to TRBJ1-1; no DNA check was done on the table's D call, TRBD1. TRBV21-1 is marked as a pseudogene. This CDR3 has 16 amino acids. CDR3 sequence: CASNPKDSTLNTEAFF. In nucleotides, the CDR3 is TGTGCCAGCAATCCGAAGGACAGCACTCTTAACACTGAAGCTTTCTTT.

This clone came up a few times. CDR3 region: CASSRQTDNQPQHF. CDR3 DNA sequence: TGTGCCAGCAGTAGGCAAACAGACAATCAGCCCCAGCATTTT. The chain links TRBV2 to TRBJ1-5; the D is unclear. The CDR3 covers 14 residues. V gave up 5 bases and J gave up 3 bases, with 11 bases separating them. CDR1 SNHLY and CDR2 FYNNEI come from the germline V gene. The variable domain in full, completed from reference TRBV2 and TRBJ1-5, reads EPEVTQTPSHQVTQMGQEVILRCVPISNHLYFYWYRQILGQKVEFLVSFYNNEISEKSEIFDDQFSVERPDGSNFTLKIRSTKLEDSAMYFCASSRQTDNQPQHFGDGTRLSIL.